This is a list of T cell receptor beta chains from one sample in a study of neurological immune-mediated disorders. TCRdb analysed the 5' RACE reads with MiXCR anew, one entry per CDR3 protein. The table includes some 77,000 distinct CDR3 sequences, around 15% detected once. The source material was PBMCs. Receptors originate from a female donor with HTLV-1-associated myelopathy (HAM/TSP). Both conserved end residues are part of each CDR3. The D gene is left open where the match is weak. Size is stated for part of the rows, as once, few or many counts, or as a class when the clone is expanded.

21 | TRBJ2-7 | many | - | TRBV4-2 | TGTGCCAGCAGCCAAGATGGTGGTCGGGTCGGGTGGGTCCCCCTACTCTACGAGCAGTACTTC | CASSQDGGRVGWVPLLYEQYF
13 | TRBJ2-7 | many | - | TRBV12-3/TRBV12-4 | TGTGCCAGCAGTTTAAAGTATCGGGGTGCGCAGTACTTC | CASSLKYRGAQYF
17 | TRBJ1-3 | many | - | TRBV5-6 | TGTGCCAGCAGCCTTGGGGGGACTTCAGGCTCTGGAAACACCATATATTTT | CASSLGGTSGSGNTIYF
14 | TRBJ1-6 | many | - | TRBV5-6 | TGTGCCAGCAGCTTGAGGGTCAGTAATTCACCCCTCCACTTT | CASSLRVSNSPLHF
15 | TRBJ2-1 | many | TRBD2 | TRBV7-2 | TGTGCCAGCAGCTTGACAGCGGGGCCCTACAATGAGCAGTTCTTC | CASSLTAGPYNEQFF
13 | TRBJ2-3 | many | - | TRBV7-2 | TGTGCCAGCAGCTACTCAGTCACAGATACGCAGTATTTT | CASSYSVTDTQYF
15 | TRBJ2-3 | - | - | TRBV5-1 | TGCGCCAGCAGCCTGCCGGCGGGTTACACAGATACGCAGTATTTT | CASSLPAGYTDTQYF
18 | TRBJ2-3 | many | TRBD2 | TRBV5-1 | TGCGCCAGCAGCTTGGCGCTAGCGGGGGGGCGGAGCACAGATACGCAGTATTTT | CASSLALAGGRSTDTQYF
15 | TRBJ2-5 | many | TRBD2 | TRBV20-1 | TGCAGTGCTACTAGCGGGGTCCCGAGGGAAGAGACCCAGTACTTC | CSATSGVPREETQYF
13 | TRBJ1-2 | many | - | TRBV28 | TGTGCCAGCAGCCCTACAGGGATCCATGGCTACACCTTC | CASSPTGIHGYTF
16 | TRBJ2-7 | many | - | TRBV28 | TGTGCCAGCACCGACAGCTGGGGACGAAGCTCCTACGAGCAGTACTTC | CASTDSWGRSSYEQYF
14 | TRBJ1-5 | many | - | TRBV5-1 | TGCGCCAGCAGCCCGGGGGACTTCGATCAGCCCCAGCATTTT | CASSPGDFDQPQHF
17 | TRBJ1-1 | many | - | TRBV12-5 | TGTGCTAGTAAACTATCGATAAGACAGGCAATGAACACTGAAGCTTTCTTT | CASKLSIRQAMNTEAFF
14 | TRBJ1-1 | - | TRBD1 | TRBV7-2 | TGTGCCAGCAGCTTCCAGGGGGGAAGGACTGAAGCTTTCTTT | CASSFQGGRTEAFF
14 | TRBJ1-1 | once | - | TRBV9 | TGTGCCAGCAGCATAGCAGGAGGGAACACTGAAGCTTTCTTT | CASSIAGGNTEAFF
15 | TRBJ1-2 | many | TRBD1 | TRBV5-1 | TGCGCCAGCAGCTCCGGGACAGGGGGCGACTATGGCTACACCTTC | CASSSGTGGDYGYTF
17 | TRBJ2-1 | many | - | TRBV3-1 | TGTGCCAGCAGCCAACTCCTACGGAGGTCTCCCTACAATGAGCAGTTCTTC | CASSQLLRRSPYNEQFF
15 | TRBJ2-3 | many | TRBD2 | TRBV7-8 | TGTGCCAGCAGCTTACTCGGGGGGAGCACAGATACGCAGTATTTT | CASSLLGGSTDTQYF
17 | TRBJ2-7 | many | TRBD1 | TRBV28 | TGTGCCAGCAGTTCCCTTGGACAGGGCAGTAAGCGCTACGAGCAGTACTTC | CASSSLGQGSKRYEQYF
15 | TRBJ2-7 | many | TRBD2 | TRBV5-1 | TGCGCCAGCAGGCTGTGGCCGGGAGGGGCTGACGAGCAGTACTTC | CASRLWPGGADEQYF
15 | TRBJ2-2 | many | - | TRBV5-1 | TGCGCCAGCAGCTTGGAACGTCCGAACACCGGGGAGCTGTTTTTT | CASSLERPNTGELFF
15 | TRBJ2-7 | many | - | TRBV7-9 | TGTGCCAGCAGCTTAGTTTGGGGTGGCCCGGCCGAGCAGTACTTC | CASSLVWGGPAEQYF
13 | TRBJ2-7 | many | - | TRBV10-3 | TGTGCCATCAGTGAGCCGCCGATCTACGAGCAGTACTTC | CAISEPPIYEQYF
11 | TRBJ2-1 | many | - | TRBV20-1 | TGCAGTGCTATAAGGGACTTAGGGCAGTTCTTC | CSAIRDLGQFF
16 | TRBJ1-3 | many | TRBD1 | TRBV7-9 | TGTGCCAGCAGCCCTCAAGGACAGGAACTGGGAAACACCATATATTTT | CASSPQGQELGNTIYF
16 | TRBJ1-2 | few | TRBD1 | TRBV3-1 | TGTGCCAGCAGCCAGGACGGGACAGCGGCTTACTATGGCTACACCTTC | CASSQDGTAAYYGYTF
16 | TRBJ2-1 | many | - | TRBV20-1 | TGCAGTGCTAGAGATGTTAGAGACCGGGCCCACGATGAGCAGTTCTTC | CSARDVRDRAHDEQFF
13 | TRBJ1-1 | few | TRBD1 | TRBV10-3 | TGTGCCATCAGGGGGACAGGGGGGACTGAAGCTTTCTTT | CAIRGTGGTEAFF
15 | TRBJ2-3 | many | TRBD2 | TRBV7-9 | TGTGCCAGCGGGGAAACTAGCGGGTACACAGATACGCAGTATTTT | CASGETSGYTDTQYF
15 | TRBJ1-6 | many | - | TRBV20-1 | TGCAGTGCTAGTGAGGGGAGCTCCTATAATTCACCCCTCCACTTT | CSASEGSSYNSPLHF
16 | TRBJ1-3 | many | - | TRBV6-5 | TGTGCCAGCAGTTACTCCCTCTGGAGCTCTGGAAACACCATATATTTT | CASSYSLWSSGNTIYF
14 | TRBJ1-2 | many | - | TRBV5-1 | TGCGCCAGCAGCTTGGGGGTGGCTAACTATGGCTACACCTTC | CASSLGVANYGYTF
17 | TRBJ2-3 | many | TRBD2 | TRBV12-3/TRBV12-4 | TGTGCCAGCAGTTCGTTGCGAGCGGGGGGGCAAATAGATACGCAGTATTTT | CASSSLRAGGQIDTQYF
15 | TRBJ2-5 | many | TRBD1 | TRBV11-2 | TGTGCCAGCAGCTATGTGGGACAGGGTCAAGAGACCCAGTACTTC | CASSYVGQGQETQYF
12 | TRBJ1-2 | many | - | TRBV12-3/TRBV12-4 | TGTGCCAGCAAAGGTAGAAACTATGGCTACACCTTC | CASKGRNYGYTF
13 | TRBJ1-1 | few | TRBD1 | TRBV30 | TGTGCCCGGGGGGACAGGGGGGTCACTGAAGCTTTCTTT | CARGDRGVTEAFF
13 | TRBJ2-1 | few | - | TRBV7-8 | TGTGCCAGCAGCTTTGTTACTCACAATGAGCAGTTCTTC | CASSFVTHNEQFF
15 | TRBJ2-2 | many | - | TRBV29-1 | TGCAGCGCCTCTCGGGCAGGGAGGAACACCGGGGAGCTGTTTTTT | CSASRAGRNTGELFF
15 | TRBJ1-2 | - | - | TRBV7-9 | TGTGCCAGCAGCTATGAAGGGCAGAGAAACTATGGCTACACCTTC | CASSYEGQRNYGYTF
14 | TRBJ1-5 | few | - | TRBV20-1 | TGCAGTGCTAGAGATGAAAGCGTCAATCAGCCCCAGCATTTT | CSARDESVNQPQHF
15 | TRBJ2-7 | many | TRBD1 | TRBV5-6 | TGTGCCAGCAGCTGGCGGGGACAGGGGGCCTACGAGCAGTACTTC | CASSWRGQGAYEQYF
15 | TRBJ2-7 | many | TRBD1 | TRBV5-1 | TGCGCCAGCAGCTTGGGACAGGGGGGTTCCTACGAGCAGTACTTC | CASSLGQGGSYEQYF
14 | TRBJ2-5 | many | - | TRBV29-1 | TGCAGCGGTTCGGACAGACCACCGGGAGAGACCCAGTACTTC | CSGSDRPPGETQYF
14 | TRBJ2-1 | many | TRBD1 | TRBV20-1 | TGCAGTGCTCAGACAGGGGAAACCTACAATGAGCAGTTCTTC | CSAQTGETYNEQFF
16 | TRBJ2-5 | few | TRBD2 | TRBV5-1 | TGCGCCAGCAGCCCAGCGGGGGGCCGGTACCAAGAGACCCAGTACTTC | CASSPAGGRYQETQYF
15 | TRBJ1-6 | many | TRBD1 | TRBV5-6 | TGTGCCAGCAGCTTCAGGGGGAACTATAATTCACCCCTCCACTTT | CASSFRGNYNSPLHF
12 | TRBJ2-3 | many | - | TRBV28 | TGTGCCAGCAGTTTAAGTGGTCGTACGCAGTATTTT | CASSLSGRTQYF
15 | TRBJ2-3 | many | - | TRBV5-1 | TGCGCCAGCAGCCCCCGTCGGGGCGGAACAGATACGCAGTATTTT | CASSPRRGGTDTQYF
14 | TRBJ2-7 | few | TRBD2 | TRBV5-1 | TGCGCCAGCAGCTTGGCTACGGGGGGTGACGAGCAGTACTTC | CASSLATGGDEQYF
17 | TRBJ2-2 | many | - | TRBV11-1 | TGTGCCAGCAGCTTAAGAGGTGGAGGGGCGAACACCGGGGAGCTGTTTTTT | CASSLRGGGANTGELFF
15 | TRBJ2-1 | many | TRBD2 | TRBV5-1 | TGCGCCAGCGGCCAAACTAGCGGGGAGTACAATGAGCAGTTCTTC | CASGQTSGEYNEQFF
14 | TRBJ2-5 | many | - | TRBV20-1 | TGCAGTGCTAGTAGCGGACAGGTCGTCGAGACCCAGTACTTC | CSASSGQVVETQYF
12 | TRBJ2-1 | many | TRBD2 | TRBV7-2 | TGTGCCAGCAGCCACTACGACGGGGGGAAGTTCTTC | CASSHYDGGKFF
15 | TRBJ1-2 | many | - | TRBV5-1 | TGCGCCAGCAGCTTGGCCTCATCTGGAGGCTATGGCTACACCTTC | CASSLASSGGYGYTF
16 | TRBJ2-1 | - | - | TRBV18 | TGTGCCAGCTCCCACCCGGGGGAAATAGCTTACAATGAGCAGTTCTTC | CASSHPGEIAYNEQFF
14 | TRBJ1-1 | many | TRBD1 | TRBV5-1 | TGCGCCAGCAGCTTGATGACAGGGAGCACTGAAGCTTTCTTT | CASSLMTGSTEAFF
13 | TRBJ2-2 | many | - | TRBV5-1 | TGCGCCAGCAATCCAGAGAACACCGGGGAGCTGTTTTTT | CASNPENTGELFF
15 | TRBJ1-4 | many | TRBD1 | TRBV7-9 | TGTGCCAGCAGCGGAACAGGGGGTGTCGGTGAAAAACTGTTTTTT | CASSGTGGVGEKLFF
15 | TRBJ1-2 | many | - | TRBV9 | TGTGCCAGCAGCGTAGACGGAAGGGGCGGCTATGGCTACACCTTC | CASSVDGRGGYGYTF
12 | TRBJ2-7 | many | - | TRBV6-1 | TGTGCCAGCAGTGAAAGGGACTTCGGGCAGTACTTC | CASSERDFGQYF